This T cell receptor beta chain appears in the sequencing data of a study of blood T cell repertoires in COVID-19. For the study at large: Acute and convalescent COVID-19 samples came from the United States, Italy and Spain. PBMCs, B-cell-depleted T cells, or T cells were the source of the cDNA or gDNA that made up the material.

From germline, CDR1 is MRHNA and CDR2 SNTAGT. The length of the CDR3 is 14 residues. The ends were cut back, 6 bases at V and 0 bases at J, with 10 bases in the middle. Source study methods: The authors estimated nucleated cell counts from reference gene primer amplification. Profiling relied on immunoSEQ multiplex PCR, and the TCRdb table lists in-frame clones only, not all of them. V and J calls and clone size are given by that table; D and trimming were obtained from the DNA. The sample yields about 39,000 clones, approximately 83% seen once. The sample comprised peripheral blood. This sequence was found in a man aged 40-55 years with active COVID-19. This chain uses TRBV6-4 with TRBJ2-3; weak D call: TRBD2 (6 bases). In DNA form, the CDR3 reads TGTGCCAGCAGCCTAGCGTCTAGCACAGATACGCAGTATTTT. Its translation: CASSLASSTDTQYF.